This TCR beta chain was sequenced in a study of shared clonotypes between healthy human individuals. In the naive CD8 group, cells lacked CD45RO and were positively selected for CCR7, so terminally differentiated effector memory CD45RA+ cells were left out. Method: immunoSEQ multiplex PCR; TCRdb's copy keeps in-frame clones and lacks some. The top ten hold more than 1.5% of the sample, which has approximately 2,200,000 clones, about 92% seen once. The J segment lost 6 bases and the V segment lost 2 bases, leaving 11 bases of the junction unmatched. The CDR3 length is 17 residues. Germline V CDR1 and CDR2: SEHNR, FQNEAQ (reference sequence). This clone was counted once.

Sequenced sample: naive CD8+ T cells from PBMCs. This chain uses TRBV7-9 with TRBJ2-2; 8 positions match TRBD1. This receptor was identified in a man younger than 35 in good health. Some clones in this sample may be carry-over from other donors' samples. CDR3 region: CASSLTAFRQGSGELFF. In DNA form, the CDR3 reads TGTGCCAGCAGCTTAACCGCCTTCAGACAGGGGTCCGGGGAGCTGTTTTTT.